This T cell receptor beta chain is drawn from a study of monozygotic twins with inflammatory bowel disease. Study findings and constraints: There was no support for any single strong signal or clonotype associated with IBD.

UMIs bearing a 6-nucleotide sample barcode were added through template switching. TCRdb reprocessed the 5' RACE reads and reports one entry per CDR3 protein, with no DNA. This sample's clone table lists around 380,000 distinct CDR3 sequences. Per the germline V gene, CDR1 is SGHTA and CDR2 is FQGNSA. This CDR3 is 16 amino acids long. About this clonotype itself: Its specificity is not known.

This TCR came from a human donor with ulcerative colitis or Crohn's disease, or a healthy co-twin of an affected twin (not recorded which). The chain joins TRBV7-2 to TRBJ1-1. Specimen: blood. The CDR3 loop reads CASSFRLGPLGTEAFF.